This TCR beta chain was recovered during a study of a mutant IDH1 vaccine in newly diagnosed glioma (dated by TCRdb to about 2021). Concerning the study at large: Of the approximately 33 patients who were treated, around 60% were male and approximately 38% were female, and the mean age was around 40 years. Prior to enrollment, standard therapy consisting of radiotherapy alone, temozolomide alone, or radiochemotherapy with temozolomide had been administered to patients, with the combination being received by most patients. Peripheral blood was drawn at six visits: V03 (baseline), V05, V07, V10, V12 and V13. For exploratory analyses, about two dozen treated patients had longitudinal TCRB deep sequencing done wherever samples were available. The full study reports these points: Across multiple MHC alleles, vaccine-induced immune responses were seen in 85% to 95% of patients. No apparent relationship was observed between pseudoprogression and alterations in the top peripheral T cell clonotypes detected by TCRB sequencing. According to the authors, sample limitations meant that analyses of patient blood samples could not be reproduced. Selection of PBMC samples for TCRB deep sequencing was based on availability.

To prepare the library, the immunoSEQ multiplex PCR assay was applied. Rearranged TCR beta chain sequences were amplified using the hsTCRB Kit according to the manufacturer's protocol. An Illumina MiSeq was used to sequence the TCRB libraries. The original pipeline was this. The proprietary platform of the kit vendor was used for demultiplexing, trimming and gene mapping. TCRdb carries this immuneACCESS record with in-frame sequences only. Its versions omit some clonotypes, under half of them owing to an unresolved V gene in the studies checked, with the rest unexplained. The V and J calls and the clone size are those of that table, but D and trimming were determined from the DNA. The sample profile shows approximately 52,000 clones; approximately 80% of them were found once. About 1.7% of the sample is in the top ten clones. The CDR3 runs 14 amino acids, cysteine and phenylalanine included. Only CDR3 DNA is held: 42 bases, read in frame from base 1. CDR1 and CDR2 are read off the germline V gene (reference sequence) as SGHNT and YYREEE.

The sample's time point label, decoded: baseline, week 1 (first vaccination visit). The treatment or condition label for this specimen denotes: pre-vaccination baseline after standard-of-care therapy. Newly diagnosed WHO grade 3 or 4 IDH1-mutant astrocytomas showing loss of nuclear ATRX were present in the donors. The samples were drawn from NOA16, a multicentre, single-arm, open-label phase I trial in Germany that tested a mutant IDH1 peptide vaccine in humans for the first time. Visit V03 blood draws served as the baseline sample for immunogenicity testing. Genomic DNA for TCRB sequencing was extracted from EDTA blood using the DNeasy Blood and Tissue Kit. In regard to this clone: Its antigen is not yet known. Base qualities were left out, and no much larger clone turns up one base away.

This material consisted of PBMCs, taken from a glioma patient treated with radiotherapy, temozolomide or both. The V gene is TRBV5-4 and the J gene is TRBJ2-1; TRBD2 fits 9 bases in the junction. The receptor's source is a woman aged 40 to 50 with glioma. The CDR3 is CATLQDAGGLEQFF. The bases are TGTGCTACTCTTCAGGATGCGGGGGGGCTTGAGCAGTTCTTC.